The sequence of this T cell receptor (beta chain) was determined in a study of shared T cell receptors in the human thymus. CDR1 is MDHEN, CDR2 SYDVKM, per germline. The CDR3 runs to 12 residues. This table comes from immunoSEQ multiplex PCR, and its TCRdb copy is limited to in-frame clones, with some not included. The sample shows roughly 660,000 clones, roughly 90% of them seen only once. The sample was also reused in another study, on human thymus T cells.

V gene TRBV28 combines with J gene TRBJ2-7; the match to TRBD2 covers 8 bases. This receptor was obtained from a boy under three years old with a congenital heart defect. The sample comprised thymocytes. In nucleotides, the CDR3 is TGTGCAGCGGGGCGGGAGGATTACGAGCAGTACTTC. Protein product: CAAGREDYEQYF.